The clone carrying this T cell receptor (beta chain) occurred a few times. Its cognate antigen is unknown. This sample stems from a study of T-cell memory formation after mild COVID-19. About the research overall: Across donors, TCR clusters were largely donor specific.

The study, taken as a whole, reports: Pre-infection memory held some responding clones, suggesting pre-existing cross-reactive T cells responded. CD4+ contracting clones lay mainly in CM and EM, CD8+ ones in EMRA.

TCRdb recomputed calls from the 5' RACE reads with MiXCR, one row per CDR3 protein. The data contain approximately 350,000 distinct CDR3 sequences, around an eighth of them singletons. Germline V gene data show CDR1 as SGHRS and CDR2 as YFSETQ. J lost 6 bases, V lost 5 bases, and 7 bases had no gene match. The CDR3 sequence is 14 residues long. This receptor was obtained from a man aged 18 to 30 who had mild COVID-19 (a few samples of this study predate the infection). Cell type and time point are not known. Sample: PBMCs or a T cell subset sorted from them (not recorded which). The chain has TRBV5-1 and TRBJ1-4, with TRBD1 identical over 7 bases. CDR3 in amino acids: CASRMTGTDEKLFF. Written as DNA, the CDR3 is TGCGCCAGCAGAATGACAGGGACGGATGAAAAACTGTTTTTT.